The present T cell receptor (beta chain) was sequenced within a study of CD8 T cells in Susac syndrome. Whole-study findings and limits: As the study acknowledged, the number of individuals who were part of its TCR sequencing and HLA analysis was relatively small.

Points on this clonotype: Its target is not known.

TCR beta sequences were obtained from blood CD8+ and CD4+ T cells. Negative isolation yielded the CD8+ and CD4+ T cells, while FACS enriched the TEMRA cells. The length of the CDR3 is 14 residues. CDR1 and CDR2 from the germline V gene are MGHRA and YSYEKL. Germline trimming cut 1 base from V and 9 bases from J; bases unmatched to any gene: 5. Random hexamers were used to reverse transcribe an amount of 0.5 to 1 ug RNA. Coverage of TCR beta CDR3 amplification by immunoSEQ multiplex PCR extended to 54 Vbeta and 13 Jbeta. TCRdb reprocessed the immunoSEQ multiplex PCR reads with MiXCR, giving one entry per CDR3 protein. The sample yields about 73,000 distinct CDR3 sequences, about 95% seen once.

Source material: CD8+ T cells from PBMCs. The V call is TRBV4-1, the J call TRBJ2-1; 8 nucleotides align to TRBD2. The receptor was isolated from a human donor with multiple sclerosis. CDR3 coding DNA: TGCGCCAGCAGCCAAGCGGGAGGGCCGCGTGAGCAGTTCTTC. As protein: CASSQAGGPREQFF.